This paragraph covers one TCR beta chain sequence. As yet, its antigen is unknown. The data belong to a study of T cell responses to AZD1222 COVID-19 vaccine. Study summary: Samples with a second dose at about 4 or about 12 weeks were pooled together. Study results and limitations: The donor group comprised mostly white British people and more females; the analysis possibly underestimated clonal diversity.

Germline V CDR1 and CDR2: SGHTS, YDEGEE. V was cut by 5 bases and J by 5 bases, with 11 bases left in between. This CDR3 has 13 residues. The assay was immunoSEQ multiplex PCR, and TCRdb's table has in-frame clones only and misses some. The table records approximately 190,000 clones, almost 95% of them present only once. This sequence joins TRBV5-8 and TRBJ1-5; tentatively, D is TRBD1 (5 bases). The clonotype was recovered from an adult in good health. The starting material was peripheral blood, obtained on day 0 of AZD1222 vaccination. CDR3 sequence reads: CASSDDRYQPQHF. The CDR3 DNA sequence: TGTGCCAGCAGTGATGACAGATATCAGCCCCAGCATTTT. The whole variable domain, remainder taken from reference TRBV5-8 and TRBJ1-5, is EAGVTQSPTHLIKTRGQQATLRCSPISGHTSVYWYQQALGLGLQFLLWYDEGEERNRGNFPPRFSGRQFPNYSSELNVNALELEDSALYLCASSDDRYQPQHFGDGTRLSIL.